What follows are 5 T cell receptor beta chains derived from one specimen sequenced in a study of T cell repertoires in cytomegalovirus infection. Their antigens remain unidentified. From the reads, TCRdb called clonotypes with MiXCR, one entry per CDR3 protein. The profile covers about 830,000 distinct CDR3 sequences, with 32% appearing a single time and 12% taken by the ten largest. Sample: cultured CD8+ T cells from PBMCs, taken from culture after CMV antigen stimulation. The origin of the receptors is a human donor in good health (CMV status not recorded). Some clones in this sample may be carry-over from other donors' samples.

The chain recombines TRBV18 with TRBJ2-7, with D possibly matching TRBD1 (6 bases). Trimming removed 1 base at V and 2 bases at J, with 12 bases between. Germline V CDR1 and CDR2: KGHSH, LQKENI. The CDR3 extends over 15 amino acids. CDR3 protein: CASSPQDRSPYEQYV. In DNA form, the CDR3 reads TGTGCCAGCTCACCACAAGACAGGAGTCCCTACGAGCAGTACGTC.

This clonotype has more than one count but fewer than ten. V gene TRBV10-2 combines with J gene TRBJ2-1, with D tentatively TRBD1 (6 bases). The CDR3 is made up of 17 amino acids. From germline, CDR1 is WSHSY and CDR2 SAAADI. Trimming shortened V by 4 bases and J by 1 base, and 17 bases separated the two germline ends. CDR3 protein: CASSAYFRDISYNEQFF. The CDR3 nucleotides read TGCGCCAGCAGTGCCTACTTTCGGGACATATCCTACAATGAGCAGTTCTTC.

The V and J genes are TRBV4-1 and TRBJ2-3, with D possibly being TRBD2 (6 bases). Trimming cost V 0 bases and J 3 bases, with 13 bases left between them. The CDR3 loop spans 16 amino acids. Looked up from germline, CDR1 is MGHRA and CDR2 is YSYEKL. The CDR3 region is CASSQDWAGRTDTQYF. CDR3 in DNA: TGCGCCAGCAGCCAAGATTGGGCAGGGAGGACAGATACGCAGTATTTT.

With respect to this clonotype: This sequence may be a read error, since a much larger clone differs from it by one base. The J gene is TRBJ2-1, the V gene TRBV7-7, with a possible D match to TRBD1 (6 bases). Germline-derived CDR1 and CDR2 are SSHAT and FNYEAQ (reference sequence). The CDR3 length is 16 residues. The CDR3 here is CASSLSSRGIYNEQFF. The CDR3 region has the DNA TGTGCTAGCAGCTTGTCGAGCAGGGGAATCTACAATGAGCAGTTCTTC.

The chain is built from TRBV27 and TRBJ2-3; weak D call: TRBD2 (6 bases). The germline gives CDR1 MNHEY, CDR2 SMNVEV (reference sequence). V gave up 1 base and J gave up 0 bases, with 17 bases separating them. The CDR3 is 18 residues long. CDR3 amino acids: CASSLYPRLVRSTDTQYF. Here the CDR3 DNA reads TGTGCCAGCAGTTTATACCCACGACTAGTTAGGAGCACAGATACGCAGTATTTT.